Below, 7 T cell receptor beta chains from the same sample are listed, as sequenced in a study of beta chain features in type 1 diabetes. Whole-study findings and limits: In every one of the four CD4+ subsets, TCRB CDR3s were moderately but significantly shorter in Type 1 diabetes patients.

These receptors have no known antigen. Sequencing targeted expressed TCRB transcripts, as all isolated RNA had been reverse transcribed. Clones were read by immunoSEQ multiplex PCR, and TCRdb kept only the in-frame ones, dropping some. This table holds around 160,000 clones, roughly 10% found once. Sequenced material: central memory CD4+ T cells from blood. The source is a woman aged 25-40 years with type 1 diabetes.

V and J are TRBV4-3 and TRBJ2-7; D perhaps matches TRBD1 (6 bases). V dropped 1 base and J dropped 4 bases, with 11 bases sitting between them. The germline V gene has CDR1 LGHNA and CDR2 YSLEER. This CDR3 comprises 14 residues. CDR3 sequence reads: CASSQGDQGYEQYF. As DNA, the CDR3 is TGCGCCAGCAGCCAAGGGGATCAGGGGTACGAGCAGTACTTC.

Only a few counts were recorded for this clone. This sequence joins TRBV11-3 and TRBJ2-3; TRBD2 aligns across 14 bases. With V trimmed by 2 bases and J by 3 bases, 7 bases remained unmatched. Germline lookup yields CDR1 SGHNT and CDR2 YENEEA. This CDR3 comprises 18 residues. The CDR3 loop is CASSLLTSGRARTDTQYF. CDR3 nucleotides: TGTGCCAGCAGCTTACTGACTAGCGGGAGGGCCAGAACAGATACGCAGTATTTT.

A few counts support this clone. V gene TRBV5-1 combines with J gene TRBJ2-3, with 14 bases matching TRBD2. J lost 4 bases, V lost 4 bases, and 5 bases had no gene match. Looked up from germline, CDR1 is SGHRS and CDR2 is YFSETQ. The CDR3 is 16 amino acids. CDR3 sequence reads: CASSLGTSGRSDTQYF. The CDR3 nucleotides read TGCGCCAGCAGCCTCGGGACTAGCGGGAGATCAGATACGCAGTATTTT.

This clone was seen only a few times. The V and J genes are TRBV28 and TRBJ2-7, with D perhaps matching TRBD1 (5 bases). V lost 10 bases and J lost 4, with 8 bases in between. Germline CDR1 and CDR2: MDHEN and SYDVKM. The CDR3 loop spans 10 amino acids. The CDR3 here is CATHRYEQYF. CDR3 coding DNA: TGTGCCACACACAGGTACGAGCAGTACTTC.

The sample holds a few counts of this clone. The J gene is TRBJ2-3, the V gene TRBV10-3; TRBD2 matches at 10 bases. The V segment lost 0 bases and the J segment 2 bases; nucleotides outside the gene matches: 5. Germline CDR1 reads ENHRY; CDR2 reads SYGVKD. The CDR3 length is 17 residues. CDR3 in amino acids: CAISESLAGASTDTQYF. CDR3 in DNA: TGTGCCATCAGTGAGTCTCTAGCGGGGGCCTCCACAGATACGCAGTATTTT.

The CDR3 spells CASSGGLAGAADTQYF. CDR3 in DNA: TGTGCCAGCAGCGGGGGACTAGCGGGAGCCGCAGATACGCAGTATTTT. The V and J genes are TRBV5-6 and TRBJ2-3, with TRBD2 identical over 14 bases. J gave up 4 bases and V 4 bases, and 5 bases lay outside the gene matches. The germline CDR1 and CDR2 sequences are SGHDT and YYEEEE. This CDR3 is 16 amino acids long.

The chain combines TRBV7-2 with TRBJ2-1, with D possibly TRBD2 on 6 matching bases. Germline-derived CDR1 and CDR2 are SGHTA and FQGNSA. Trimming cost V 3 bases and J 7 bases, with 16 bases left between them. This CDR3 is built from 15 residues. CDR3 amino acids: CASSLWEYGGNEQFF. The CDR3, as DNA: TGTGCCAGCAGCTTGTGGGAGTATGGAGGGAATGAGCAGTTCTTC.